Detailed here is one T cell receptor (beta chain). CD45RO-negative CD8 cells positively selected for CCR7 made up the naive population, which excluded terminally differentiated effector memory CD45RA+ cells. The entry originates in a study of shared clonotypes between healthy human individuals. The germline gives CDR1 SGHTS, CDR2 YDEGEE. Trimming removed 4 bases at V and 0 bases at J, with 12 bases between. The CDR3 consists of 15 residues. As handled by the study authors: With immunoSEQ giving junction-only sequences and no quality scores, filtering differed. The table came from immunoSEQ multiplex PCR; TCRdb's copy has only in-frame clones and leaves some out. V and J calls and clone size come straight from that table; D and trimming were deduced from the DNA. The data hold roughly 2.1 million clones, with 90% to 95% observed a single time.

This sequence joins TRBV5-8 and TRBJ2-3, with D possibly matching TRBD1 (6 bases). This TCR was recovered from a man aged 18-30 years in good health. Some clones in this sample may be carry-over from other donors' samples. Sequencing was performed on naive CD8+ T cells from PBMCs. The CDR3 nucleotides are TGTGCCAGCAGCCTGGGGGCTTCTAGCACAGATACGCAGTATTTT. Amino acid sequence: CASSLGASSTDTQYF.